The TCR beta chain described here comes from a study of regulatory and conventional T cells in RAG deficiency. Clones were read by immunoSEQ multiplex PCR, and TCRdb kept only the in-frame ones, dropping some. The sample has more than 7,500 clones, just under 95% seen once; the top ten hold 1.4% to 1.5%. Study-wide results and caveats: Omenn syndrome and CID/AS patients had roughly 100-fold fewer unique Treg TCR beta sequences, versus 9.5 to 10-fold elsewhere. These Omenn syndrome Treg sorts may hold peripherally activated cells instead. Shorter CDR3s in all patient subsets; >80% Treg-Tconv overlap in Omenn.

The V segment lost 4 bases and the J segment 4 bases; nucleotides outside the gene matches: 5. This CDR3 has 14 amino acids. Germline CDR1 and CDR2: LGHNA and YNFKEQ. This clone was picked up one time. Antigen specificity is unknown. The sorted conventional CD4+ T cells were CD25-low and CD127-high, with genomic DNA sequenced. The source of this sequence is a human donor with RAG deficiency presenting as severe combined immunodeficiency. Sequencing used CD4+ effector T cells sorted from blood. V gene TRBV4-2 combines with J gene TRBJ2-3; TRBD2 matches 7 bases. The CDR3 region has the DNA TGTGCCAGCAGCCTGAGCGGGGACCCAGATACGCAGTATTTT. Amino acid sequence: CASSLSGDPDTQYF.